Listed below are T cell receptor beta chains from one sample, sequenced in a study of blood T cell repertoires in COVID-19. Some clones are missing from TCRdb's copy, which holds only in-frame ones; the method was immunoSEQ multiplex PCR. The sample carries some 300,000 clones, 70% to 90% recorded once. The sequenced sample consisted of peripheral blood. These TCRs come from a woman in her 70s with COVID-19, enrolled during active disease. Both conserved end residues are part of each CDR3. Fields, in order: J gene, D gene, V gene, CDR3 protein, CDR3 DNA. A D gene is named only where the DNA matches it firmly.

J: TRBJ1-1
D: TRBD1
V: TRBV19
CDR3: CASSAQTGGRTEAFF
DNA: TGTGCCAGTAGTGCCCAGACAGGGGGACGAACTGAAGCTTTCTTT

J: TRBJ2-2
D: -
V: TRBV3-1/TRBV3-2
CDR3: CASSQVAGAAGELFF
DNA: TGTGCCAGCAGCCAAGTTGCGGGGGCCGCCGGGGAGCTGTTTTTT

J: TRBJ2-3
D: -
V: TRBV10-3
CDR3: CAIRTTASTDTQYF
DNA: TGTGCCATCCGTACGACAGCGAGCACAGATACGCAGTATTTT

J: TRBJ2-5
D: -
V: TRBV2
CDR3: CASSETRYQETQYF
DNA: TGTGCCAGCAGTGAAACAAGATACCAAGAGACCCAGTACTTC

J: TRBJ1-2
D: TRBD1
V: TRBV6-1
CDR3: CASSEEQGEVYGYTF
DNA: TGTGCCAGCAGTGAAGAACAGGGGGAGGTCTATGGCTACACCTTC

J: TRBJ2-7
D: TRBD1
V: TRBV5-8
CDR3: CASSLTGTYEQYF
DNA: TGTGCCAGCAGTTTGACAGGGACCTACGAGCAGTACTTC

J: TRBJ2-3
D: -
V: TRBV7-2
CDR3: CASSLRQGTIDTQYF
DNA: TGTGCCAGCAGCTTACGGCAGGGGACGATAGATACGCAGTATTTT

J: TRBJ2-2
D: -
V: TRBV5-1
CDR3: CASSYSAEGELFF
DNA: TGCGCCAGCAGCTATAGCGCGGAAGGGGAGCTGTTTTTT

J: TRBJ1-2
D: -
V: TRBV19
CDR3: CASSPGRYGYTF
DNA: TGTGCCAGTAGTCCTGGGAGGTATGGCTACACCTTC

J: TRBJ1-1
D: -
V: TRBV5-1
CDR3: CASSLLGGTEAFF
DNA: TGCGCCAGCAGCTTGTTAGGCGGGACTGAAGCTTTCTTT